These T cell receptor beta chains were read from a single sample in a study of glioma-infiltrating T cells after dendritic cell vaccination. Only in-frame clones appear in the TCRdb table, and some are missing; sequencing was by immunoSEQ multiplex PCR. The repertoire has 55,000 to 75,000 clones, 81% of them found once; the top ten carry less than 8%. Sequencing was performed on blood, taken before dendritic cell vaccination. These receptors came from a human donor with glioblastoma. Each CDR3 is given with its conserved first and last residue.

TRBJ2-7,TRBV25-1,CASSENDGTYEQYF
TRBJ2-2,TRBV29-1,CSVGQGSTGELFF
TRBJ1-1,TRBV6-5,CASSYSTNRREAFF
TRBJ2-1,TRBV27,CASSLFGGLNEQFF
TRBJ1-1,TRBV19,CASSITTMNTEAFF
TRBJ1-1,TRBV28,CASSLGQNTEAFF
TRBJ1-1,TRBV6-6,CASSHLRTGLNTEAFF
TRBJ2-3,TRBV7-3,CASSLGGALTDTQYF
TRBJ1-5,TRBV7-2,CASSLVRGLNQPQHF
TRBJ1-1,TRBV7-2,CASSRGTSPAFF
TRBJ1-1,TRBV6-1,CASSEVRPMRWIAEAFF
TRBJ1-4,TRBV5-4,CASSSMGGIGSNEKLFF
TRBJ2-7,TRBV9,CASSVGRSGTYEQYF
TRBJ1-6,TRBV6-5,CASSSGSGGLNSPLHF
TRBJ1-3,TRBV5-1,CASSLDSGGSTIYF
TRBJ2-1,TRBV7-2,CASSFIPRNEQFF
TRBJ1-1,TRBV6-1,CASNLRENTEAFF
TRBJ2-7,TRBV11-1,CASSSRIGSYEQYF
TRBJ1-3,TRBV30,CAWTLGSPGNTIYF